This T cell receptor beta chain emerged from a study of shared clonotypes between healthy human individuals. Using immunoSEQ multiplex PCR, the repertoire was profiled, and TCRdb retains in-frame clones only, with some absent. The sample carries approximately 2,000,000 clones, about 90% recorded once. Trimming took 2 bases from V and 12 from J, leaving 16 bases between them. The CDR3 sequence is 13 residues long. Germline assignment: CDR1 MNHEY and CDR2 SVGAGI. Material: naive CD4+ T cells from PBMCs. Subset of the sample: CD45RA+ positively selected. V usage is TRBV6-5 and J usage is TRBJ1-2; possible D gene TRBD1, 6 bases. This TCR derives from a man between 18 and 29 years old in good health. Some clones in this sample may be carry-over from other donors' samples. CDR3 region: CASSYLRDNRNTF. CDR3 sequence (DNA): TGTGCCAGCAGTTACCTCCGGGACAACCGGAACACCTTC.